Given below is one TCR beta chain in context. These data belong to a study of blood T cell repertoires in COVID-19. In the study overall: Collection of acute and convalescent COVID-19 samples took place in the United States, Italy and Spain. T cells, B-cell-depleted T cells, or PBMCs supplied cDNA or gDNA.

Under the authors' procedure: Reference gene primer amplification yielded estimated nucleated cell counts. Produced via immunoSEQ multiplex PCR; TCRdb's table is partial and in-frame only. Clone size and V and J calls were adopted from that table, with D and trimming inferred from the DNA. The table shows some 200,000 clones, with approximately 90% occurring only once. V gave up 1 base and J gave up 2 bases; unmatched junction bases: 1. CDR1 is SGDLS and CDR2 is YYNGEE in the germline V gene. The CDR3 extends over 15 amino acids. The chain joins TRBV9 to TRBJ2-3; 10 bases fit TRBD2. The clonotype originates from a man between 18 and 35 years old with active or convalescent COVID-19. The sequenced sample consisted of peripheral blood. CDR3: CASSVLAGVTDTQYF. The DNA of the CDR3 is TGTGCCAGCAGCGTACTAGCGGGAGTCACAGATACGCAGTATTTT.